The next 2 T cell receptor beta chains were all read from a single sample in a study of T cell repertoires in cytomegalovirus infection (dated by TCRdb to between 2018 and 2020). What these receptors recognize is not known. The sample's treatment or condition label, in plain terms: in vitro stimulation with specific CMV peptide epitopes to enrich CMV-specific T cells. Sequencer: Illumina HiSeq 1500. TCRdb's own reprocessing of the public reads used fastp at Q25 and MiXCR and kept productive beta chains. CDR3 protein duplicates are merged, each entry listing the most common genes and DNA. This sample has 100,000 or so distinct CDR3 sequences in its table, and less than 55% of those were observed once. The top ten constitute just under 75% of the sample. The input for sequencing was CD8+ T cells from cultured PBMCs, taken from culture after CMV antigen stimulation. These TCRs come from a human donor in good health (CMV status not recorded). Some clones in this sample may be carry-over from other donors' samples.

A remark on this clonotype: This sequence may be a read error, since a much larger clone differs from it by one base. The chain uses TRBV7-4 and TRBJ2-1, with TRBD1 matching 8 bases. The CDR3 has 15 amino acids. Germline V lookup: CDR1 SGHVT, CDR2 SQSDAQ. In DNA, the CDR3 is TGTGCCAGCAGACACGCAGGGGGCGCAGTCAATGAGCAGCTCTTC. It specifies CASRHAGGAVNEQLF.

This clonotype appeared a few times. The chain employs TRBV7-6 and TRBJ2-1; weak D call: TRBD2 (7 bases). CDR1 is SGHVS, CDR2 FNYEAQ, per germline. This CDR3 contains 16 residues. The ends were cut back, 6 bases at V and 5 bases at J, with 20 bases in the middle. CDR3 protein: CASSFPPRGANNEQFF. CDR3 nucleotide sequence: TGTGCCAGCAGTTTTCCCCCCCGGGGGGCGAACAATGAGCAGTTCTTC.